These 23 T cell receptor beta chains originate from one sample sequenced in a study of shared clonotypes between healthy human individuals. Assay: immunoSEQ multiplex PCR; the TCRdb copy retains only in-frame clones and omits some. This table has over 2 million clones, over 85% appearing once. Naive-designated CD8 cells lacked CD45RO, were positively enriched for CCR7, and omitted terminally differentiated effector memory CD45RA+ cells. The sequencing input was naive CD8+ T cells sorted from blood. Receptors were obtained from a man younger than 35 in good health.

The chain carries TRBV7-6 and TRBJ2-6, with TRBD1 identical over 7 bases. The CDR3 extends over 16 amino acids. V was clipped by 5 bases and J by 2 bases; unmatched bases: 6. Per the germline V gene, CDR1 is SGHVS and CDR2 is FNYEAQ. This chain's CDR3 is CASSQPTGTGANVLTF. CDR3 DNA sequence: TGTGCCAGCAGCCAGCCGACAGGGACTGGGGCCAACGTCCTGACTTTC. The full variable domain, its missing parts supplied by reference TRBV7-6 and TRBJ2-6, is GAGVSQSPRYKVTKRGQDVALRCDPISGHVSLYWYRQALGQGPEFLTYFNYEAQQDKSGLPNDRFSAERPEGSISTLTIQRTEQRDSAMYRCASSQPTGTGANVLTFGAGSRLTVL.

The CDR3 bases are TGTGCCAGCAGTTTCTCCGGGACAGGGGAGTGGTATGGCTACACCTTC. This translates into CASSFSGTGEWYGYTF. The V call is TRBV27, the J call TRBJ1-2; 10 positions agree with TRBD1. This CDR3 comprises 16 residues. V dropped 3 bases and J dropped 5; count of bases not matched to a gene: 9. Germline CDR1 MNHEY, CDR2 SMNVEV (reference sequence).

This clone was recorded only once. The rearrangement links TRBV6-1 to TRBJ2-1; 10 bases match TRBD1. This CDR3 has 14 residues. CDR1 is MNHNS, CDR2 SASEGT, per germline. V dropped 9 bases and J dropped 1; count of bases not matched to a gene: 3. The CDR3 protein is CASRQGASYNEQFF. CDR3 bases: TGTGCCAGTCGACAGGGGGCATCCTACAATGAGCAGTTCTTC.

The chain has TRBV4-3 and TRBJ2-7, with 8 bases lining up with TRBD1. The CDR3 runs 16 residues. Germline V gene lookup returns CDR1 LGHNA and CDR2 YSLEER. The V and J ends lost 3 bases and 0 bases, in that order; junction bases with no gene match: 7. The CDR3 nucleotides are TGCGCCAGCAGCCAGGAGACAGGGGCCCTCTCCTACGAGCAGTACTTC. Translation: CASSQETGALSYEQYF.

This chain joins TRBV11-2 and TRBJ1-5, with D perhaps matching TRBD1 (6 bases). The CDR3 contains 15 residues. CDR1 is SGHAT and CDR2 is FQNNGV in the germline V gene. The V gene lost 4 bases and the J gene lost 0 bases, with 10 bases spanning the gap. CDR3 sequence (DNA): TGTGCCAGCAGCTCGACAGGAGATAGCAATCAGCCCCAGCATTTT. It specifies CASSSTGDSNQPQHF.

The chain combines TRBV9 with TRBJ1-4, with D possibly TRBD1 on 5 matching bases. The CDR3 is made up of 18 amino acids. V was clipped by 3 bases and J by 7 bases, with 25 bases between them. From germline, CDR1 is SGDLS and CDR2 YYNGEE. This CDR3 reads CASSASEGVTGRGEKLFF. The CDR3 coding sequence is TGTGCCAGCAGCGCAAGCGAGGGTGTGACGGGGCGGGGTGAAAAACTGTTTTTT.

This chain links TRBV11-2 with TRBJ2-1; the D is unclear. CDR3 size: 15 residues. Germline CDR1 SGHAT, CDR2 FQNNGV. The V end lost 3 bases, the J end lost 8 bases, and 17 bases lay between the germline ends. For the CDR3, the DNA is TGTGCCAGCAGCTTGGGCAGCCCCTTTGGGGATGAGCAGTTCTTC. The encoded protein is CASSLGSPFGDEQFF.

The gene calls are TRBV6-5 and TRBJ2-7, with 11 bases that match TRBD2. This CDR3 region has 14 residues. Germline CDR1 MNHEY, CDR2 SVGAGI. Trimming at V came to 5 bases and at J to 5 bases, leaving 5 bases not matched to a gene. Written as DNA, the CDR3 is TGTGCCAGCAGTCCACTAGCGGGAGACCACGAGCAGTACTTC. This sequence encodes CASSPLAGDHEQYF.

This rearrangement joins TRBV2 to TRBJ2-3; D uncertain. CDR3 length: 12 amino acids. V was clipped by 8 bases and J by 5 bases, with 11 bases between them. Germline values: CDR1 SNHLY, CDR2 FYNNEI. The CDR3 region has the DNA TGTGCCAGCTTGAGCTGGGAAGATACGCAGTATTTT. Translated: CASLSWEDTQYF.

The rearrangement joins TRBV6-1 to TRBJ2-3, with TRBD1 as a possible D gene (5 bases). The germline V gene encodes CDR1 MNHNS and CDR2 SASEGT. V was shortened by 0 bases and J by 1 base, with 14 bases between the two germline ends. The CDR3 loop spans 17 amino acids. The CDR3 DNA is TGTGCCAGCAGTGAAGCAGGGGCAGGGTGGGGCACAGATACGCAGTATTTT. Amino acids: CASSEAGAGWGTDTQYF.

The chain uses TRBV19 and TRBJ2-1; the D is unclear. This CDR3 spans 12 amino acids. V was clipped by 5 bases and J by 5 bases, with 7 bases between them. In germline, CDR1 is LNHDA, CDR2 SQIVND (reference sequence). CDR3: CASSSAHNEQFF. The CDR3 DNA follows: TGTGCCAGTAGTTCGGCCCACAATGAGCAGTTCTTC.

The chain has TRBV7-9 and TRBJ1-4; tentatively, D is TRBD1 (6 bases). Germline CDR1 reads SEHNR; CDR2 reads FQNEAQ (reference sequence). V dropped 5 bases and J dropped 3 bases, with 13 bases sitting between them. This CDR3 is 15 amino acids long. CDR3 DNA sequence: TGTGCCAGCAGCCCGGATACAGGGTCTAATGAAAAACTGTTTTTT. Translating it yields CASSPDTGSNEKLFF.

The chain is built from TRBV28 and TRBJ2-7, with TRBD1 as a possible D gene (6 bases). The CDR3 has 14 amino acids. Germline V gene lookup returns CDR1 MDHEN and CDR2 SYDVKM. V shed 3 bases and J shed 6 bases, with 15 bases lying between them. Here the CDR3 reads CASSFRGSTSEQYF. CDR3 nucleotides: TGTGCCAGCAGTTTTAGGGGGTCAACCTCCGAGCAGTACTTC.

The chain recombines TRBV11-3 with TRBJ1-1; maybe TRBD1 (5 bases). Per the germline V gene, CDR1 is SGHNT and CDR2 is YENEEA. V shed 4 bases and J shed 1 base, with 10 bases lying between them. The CDR3 covers 14 residues. The CDR3, as DNA: TGTGCCAGCAGCTCGGGAGGGGAGAACACTGAAGCTTTCTTT. Its protein is CASSSGGENTEAFF.

The chain uses TRBV7-9 and TRBJ2-7, with 14 positions matching TRBD2. The CDR3 loop spans 16 amino acids. J gave up 6 bases and V 5 bases, and 9 bases lay outside the gene matches. CDR1 and CDR2 (germline): SEHNR, FQNEAQ (reference sequence). The CDR3 protein is CASSPRLAGGPGEQYF. As DNA, the CDR3 is TGTGCCAGCAGCCCCCGACTAGCGGGAGGGCCGGGCGAGCAGTACTTC.

This clone was seen a single time. The chain recombines TRBV11-2 with TRBJ1-1; D unresolved. The CDR3 consists of 14 residues. The ends were cut back, 7 bases at V and 3 bases at J, with 15 bases in the middle. Germline assignment: CDR1 SGHAT and CDR2 FQNNGV. The CDR3 region has the DNA TGTGCCAGCACCATCCCTGAACGGGACACTGAAGCTTTCTTT. This translates into CASTIPERDTEAFF.

This rearrangement joins TRBV7-9 to TRBJ2-5; tentatively, D is TRBD2 (6 bases). V was trimmed by 4 bases and J by 2 bases, leaving 14 bases between them. Germline V lookup: CDR1 SEHNR, CDR2 FQNEAQ (reference sequence). The CDR3 is made up of 15 amino acids. CDR3 amino acids: CASSSNRLGQETQYF. The CDR3 DNA sequence: TGTGCCAGCAGCTCGAATCGACTAGGACAAGAGACCCAGTACTTC.

This sequence joins TRBV4-2 and TRBJ1-1; D may be TRBD1 (5 bases). Germline-derived CDR1 and CDR2 are LGHNA and YNFKEQ. The V gene lost 1 base and the J gene lost 4 bases, with 13 bases spanning the gap. This CDR3 has 15 residues. This CDR3 is CASSQAEGRGTEAFF. CDR3 coding DNA: TGTGCCAGCAGCCAAGCGGAGGGGAGAGGCACTGAAGCTTTCTTT.

The J gene is TRBJ2-7, the V gene TRBV5-1, with 13 positions matching TRBD2. Germline-derived CDR1 and CDR2 are SGHRS and YFSETQ. V lost 2 bases and J lost 0; bases outside the gene matches: 5. CDR3 length equals 17 residues. The CDR3 sequence is CASSLGLAGVNSYEQYF. The CDR3 DNA sequence: TGCGCCAGCAGCTTAGGACTAGCGGGGGTTAACTCCTACGAGCAGTACTTC.

The V and J genes are TRBV4-1 and TRBJ1-1; D perhaps matches TRBD1 (5 bases). Trimming removed 5 bases at V and 3 bases at J, with 16 bases between. Per the germline V gene, CDR1 is MGHRA and CDR2 is YSYEKL. The CDR3 consists of 15 residues. CDR3 nucleotide sequence: TGCGCCAGCAGCTATTCAGGGCTCGGGGACACTGAAGCTTTCTTT. This gives the protein CASSYSGLGDTEAFF.

CDR3 in amino acids: CASSVDRDPYNEQFF. The CDR3 bases are TGTGCCAGCAGCGTAGACAGGGACCCCTACAATGAGCAGTTCTTC. V gene TRBV27 combines with J gene TRBJ2-1; 7 nucleotides line up with TRBD1. Germline assignment: CDR1 MNHEY and CDR2 SMNVEV (reference sequence). V lost 6 bases, J lost 2 bases, and 7 bases stayed unmatched. The CDR3 contains 15 residues.

The chain links TRBV7-9 to TRBJ1-4, with D maybe TRBD1 (5 bases). V was cut by 6 bases and J by 2 bases, with 16 bases left in between. The CDR3 is 16 amino acids. The germline V gene encodes CDR1 SEHNR and CDR2 FQNEAQ (reference sequence). As DNA, the CDR3 is TGTGCCAGCAGTCGATCGGGGGAGGGGACTAATGAAAAACTGTTTTTT. Translating gives CASSRSGEGTNEKLFF.

The CDR3 loop is CASSPGLNTEAFF. The CDR3 DNA follows: TGTGCCAGCAGCCCCGGATTGAACACTGAAGCTTTCTTT. V gene TRBV7-9 combines with J gene TRBJ1-1, with D uncertain. V lost 5 bases and J lost 0, with 7 bases in between. The length of the CDR3 is 13 residues. Germline CDR1 is SEHNR and CDR2 is FQNEAQ (reference sequence).